This T cell receptor beta chain emerged from a study of cytomegalovirus exposure and HLA in healthy donors. V lost 1 base, J lost 6 bases, and 8 bases stayed unmatched. This CDR3 has 16 amino acids. Germline assignment: CDR1 MGHRA and CDR2 YSYEKL. PCR amplification relied on 60 Vbeta primers (plus 13 Jbeta primers). Sequencing was performed with immunoSEQ multiplex PCR; in TCRdb, only in-frame clones are kept and a portion is missing. The table lists more than 90,000 clones, 78% of them singletons. J is TRBJ2-4 and V is TRBV4-1; 8 nucleotides line up with TRBD2. The sequenced material came from PBMCs. This TCR was recovered from a woman aged 40 to 49 in good health and CMV-seropositive. DNA for the CDR3: TGCGCCAGCAGCCAAGTCGGGAGGGGACCACGAAACATTCAGTACTTC. This sequence encodes CASSQVGRGPRNIQYF.